This TCR beta chain was profiled in a study of blood T cell repertoires in COVID-19. Study context: The United States, Italy and Spain provided the acute and convalescent COVID-19 samples. The cDNA or gDNA used as material had been derived from T cells, B-cell-depleted T cells, or PBMCs.

The CDR3 runs 13 residues. CDR1 is MNHEY and CDR2 is SVGAGI in the germline V gene. Trimming removed 3 bases from V and 8 bases from J; junction bases left unmatched: 6. Original processing methods: Estimation of nucleated cell counts was performed using reference gene primer amplification. Clones were read by immunoSEQ multiplex PCR, and TCRdb kept only the in-frame ones, dropping some. The DNA was the basis for D and trimming; V, J and clone size are from that table. The table shows about 170,000 clones, with about 87% occurring only once. Sequencing used peripheral blood. The sequence was obtained from a man in his sixties with acute or convalescent COVID-19. The chain has TRBV6-5 and TRBJ1-2, with TRBD1 matching 7 bases. The chain's CDR3 is CASSYYRGSGYTF. The CDR3 nucleotides are TGTGCCAGCAGTTATTACAGGGGTTCGGGCTACACCTTC.